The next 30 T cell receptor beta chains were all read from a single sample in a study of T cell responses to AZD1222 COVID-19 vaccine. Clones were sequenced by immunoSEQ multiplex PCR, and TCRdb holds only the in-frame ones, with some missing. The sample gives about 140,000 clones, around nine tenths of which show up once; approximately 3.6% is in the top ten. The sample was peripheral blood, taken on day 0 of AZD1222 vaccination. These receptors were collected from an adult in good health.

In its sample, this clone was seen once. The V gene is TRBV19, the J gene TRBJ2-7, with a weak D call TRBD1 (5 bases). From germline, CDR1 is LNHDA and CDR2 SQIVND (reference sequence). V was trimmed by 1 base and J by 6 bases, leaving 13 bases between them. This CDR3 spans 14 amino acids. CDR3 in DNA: TGTGCCAGTAGTATAGTCGGCCAGGGCAGCGAGCAGTACTTC. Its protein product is CASSIVGQGSEQYF.

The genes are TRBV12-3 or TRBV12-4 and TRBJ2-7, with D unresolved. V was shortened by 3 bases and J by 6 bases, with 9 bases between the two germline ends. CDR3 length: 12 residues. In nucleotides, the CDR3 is TGTGCCAGCAGTTTTCAGAGTTCCGAGCAGTACTTC. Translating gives CASSFQSSEQYF.

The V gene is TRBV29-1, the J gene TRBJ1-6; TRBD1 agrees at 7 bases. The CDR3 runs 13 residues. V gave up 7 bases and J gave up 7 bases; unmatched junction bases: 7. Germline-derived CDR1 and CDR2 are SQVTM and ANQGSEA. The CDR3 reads CSAGQGGNSPLHF. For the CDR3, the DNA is TGCAGCGCTGGCCAAGGGGGCAATTCACCCCTCCACTTT. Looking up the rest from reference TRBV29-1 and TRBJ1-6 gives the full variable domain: SAVISQKPSRDICQRGTSLTIQCQVDSQVTMMFWYRQQPGQSLTLIATANQGSEATYESGFVIDKFPISRPNLTFSTLTVSNMSPEDSSIYLCSAGQGGNSPLHFGNGTRLTVT.

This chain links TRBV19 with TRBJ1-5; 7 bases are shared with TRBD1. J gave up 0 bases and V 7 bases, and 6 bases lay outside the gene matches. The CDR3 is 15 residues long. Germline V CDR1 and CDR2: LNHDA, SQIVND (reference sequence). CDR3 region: CASNPGGYSNQPQHF. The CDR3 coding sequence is TGTGCCAGTAATCCAGGGGGTTATAGCAATCAGCCCCAGCATTTT.

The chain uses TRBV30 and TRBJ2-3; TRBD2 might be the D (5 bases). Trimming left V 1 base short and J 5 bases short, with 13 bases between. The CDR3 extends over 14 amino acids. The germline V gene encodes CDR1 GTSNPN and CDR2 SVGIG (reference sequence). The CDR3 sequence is CAWSEEARGDTQYF. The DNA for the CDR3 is TGTGCCTGGAGTGAAGAGGCCCGGGGAGATACGCAGTATTTT.

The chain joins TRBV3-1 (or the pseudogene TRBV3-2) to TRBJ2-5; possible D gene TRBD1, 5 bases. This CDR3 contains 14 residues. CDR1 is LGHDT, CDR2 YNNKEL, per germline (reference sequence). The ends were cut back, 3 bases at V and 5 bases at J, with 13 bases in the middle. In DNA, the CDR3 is TGTGCCAGCAGCCAGCCTGGGGCGGTCGAGACCCAGTACTTC. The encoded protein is CASSQPGAVETQYF.

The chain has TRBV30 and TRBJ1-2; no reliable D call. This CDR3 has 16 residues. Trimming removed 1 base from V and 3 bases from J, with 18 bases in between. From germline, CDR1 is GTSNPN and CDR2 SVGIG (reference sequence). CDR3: CAWSEERRRPYYGYTF. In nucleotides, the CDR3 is TGTGCCTGGAGTGAGGAGAGGCGGAGACCTTACTATGGCTACACCTTC.

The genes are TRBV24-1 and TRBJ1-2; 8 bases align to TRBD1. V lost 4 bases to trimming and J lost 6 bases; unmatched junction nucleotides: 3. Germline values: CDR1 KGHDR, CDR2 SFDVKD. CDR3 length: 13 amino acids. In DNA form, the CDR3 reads TGTGCCACCAGTGAAATGACAGGGGATGGCTACACCTTC. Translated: CATSEMTGDGYTF.

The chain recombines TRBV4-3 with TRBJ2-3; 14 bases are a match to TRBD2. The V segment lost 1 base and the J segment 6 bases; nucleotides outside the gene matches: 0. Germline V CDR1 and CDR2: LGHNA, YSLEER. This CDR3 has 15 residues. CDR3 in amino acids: CASSQGLAGGDTQYF. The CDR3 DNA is TGCGCCAGCAGCCAAGGACTAGCGGGGGGGGATACGCAGTATTTT.

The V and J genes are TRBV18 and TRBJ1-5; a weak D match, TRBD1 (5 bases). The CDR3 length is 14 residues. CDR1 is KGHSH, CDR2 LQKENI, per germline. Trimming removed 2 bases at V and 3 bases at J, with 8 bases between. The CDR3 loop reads CASSPGQVNQPQHF. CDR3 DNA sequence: TGTGCCAGCTCACCAGGACAAGTCAATCAGCCCCAGCATTTT.

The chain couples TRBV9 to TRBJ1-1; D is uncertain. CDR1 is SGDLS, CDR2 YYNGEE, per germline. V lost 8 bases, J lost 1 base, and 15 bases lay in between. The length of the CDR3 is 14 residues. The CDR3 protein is CASNPSGGNTEAFF. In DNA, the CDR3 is TGTGCCAGTAACCCGAGTGGAGGGAACACTGAAGCTTTCTTT.

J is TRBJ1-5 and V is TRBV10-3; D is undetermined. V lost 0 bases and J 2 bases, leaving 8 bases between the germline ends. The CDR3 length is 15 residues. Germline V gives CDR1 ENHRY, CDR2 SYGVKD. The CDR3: CAISESDVRNQPQHF. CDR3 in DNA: TGTGCCATCAGTGAGTCGGACGTTCGCAATCAGCCCCAGCATTTT.

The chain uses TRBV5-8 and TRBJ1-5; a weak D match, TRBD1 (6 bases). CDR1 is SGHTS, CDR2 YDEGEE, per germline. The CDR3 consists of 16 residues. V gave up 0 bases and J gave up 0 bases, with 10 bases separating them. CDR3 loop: CASSLVRGASNQPQHF. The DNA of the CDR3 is TGTGCCAGCAGCTTGGTGAGGGGGGCTAGCAATCAGCCCCAGCATTTT. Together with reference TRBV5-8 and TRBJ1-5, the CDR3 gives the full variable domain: EAGVTQSPTHLIKTRGQQATLRCSPISGHTSVYWYQQALGLGLQFLLWYDEGEERNRGNFPPRFSGRQFPNYSSELNVNALELEDSALYLCASSLVRGASNQPQHFGDGTRLSIL.

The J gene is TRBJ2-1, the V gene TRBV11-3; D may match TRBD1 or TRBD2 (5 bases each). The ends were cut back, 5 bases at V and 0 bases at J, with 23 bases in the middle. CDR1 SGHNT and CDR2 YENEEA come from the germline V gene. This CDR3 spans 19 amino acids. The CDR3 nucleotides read TGTGCCAGCAGCCCGGAACCGGACTGGGGGAGCCTCTCCTACAATGAGCAGTTCTTC. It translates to CASSPEPDWGSLSYNEQFF.

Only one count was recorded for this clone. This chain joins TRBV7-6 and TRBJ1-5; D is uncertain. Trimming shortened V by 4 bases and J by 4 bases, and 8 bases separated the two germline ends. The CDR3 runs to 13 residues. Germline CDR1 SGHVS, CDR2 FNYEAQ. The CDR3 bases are TGTGCCAGCAGCTACAGTGGGAATCAGCCCCAGCATTTT. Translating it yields CASSYSGNQPQHF.

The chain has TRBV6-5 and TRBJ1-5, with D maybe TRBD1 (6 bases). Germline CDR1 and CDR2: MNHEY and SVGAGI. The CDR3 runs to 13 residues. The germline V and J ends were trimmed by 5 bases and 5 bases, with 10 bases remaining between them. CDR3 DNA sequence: TGTGCCAGCAGTCGGGACACCTATCAGCCCCAGCATTTT. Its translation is CASSRDTYQPQHF.

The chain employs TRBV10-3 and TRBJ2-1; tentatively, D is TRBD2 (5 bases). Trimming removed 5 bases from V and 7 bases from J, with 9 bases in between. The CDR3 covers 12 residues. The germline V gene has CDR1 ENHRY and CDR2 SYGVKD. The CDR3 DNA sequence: TGTGCCATCAGTTTTAGCGCAAATGAGCAGTTCTTC. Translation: CAISFSANEQFF.

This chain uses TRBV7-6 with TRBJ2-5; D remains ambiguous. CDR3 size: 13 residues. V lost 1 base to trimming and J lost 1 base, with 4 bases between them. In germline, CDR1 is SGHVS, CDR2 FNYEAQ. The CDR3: CASSLGPQETQYF. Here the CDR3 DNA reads TGTGCCAGCAGCTTAGGTCCCCAAGAGACCCAGTACTTC.

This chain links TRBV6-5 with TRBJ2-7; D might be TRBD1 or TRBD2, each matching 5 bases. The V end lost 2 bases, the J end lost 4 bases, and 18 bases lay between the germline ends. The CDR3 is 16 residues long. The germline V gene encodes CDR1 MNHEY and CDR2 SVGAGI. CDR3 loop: CASSYRGPGSRYEQYF. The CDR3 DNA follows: TGTGCCAGCAGTTACCGGGGACCGGGGTCACGGTACGAGCAGTACTTC.

The CDR3 loop is CASSDTVQAATTGYTF. CDR3 nucleotide sequence: TGTGCCAGCAGTGATACAGTACAAGCCGCTACAACTGGCTACACCTTC. This rearrangement joins TRBV6-1 to TRBJ1-2; unclear D gene. CDR3 length: 16 amino acids. The germline gives CDR1 MNHNS, CDR2 SASEGT. Trimming took 3 bases from V and 7 from J, leaving 21 bases between them.

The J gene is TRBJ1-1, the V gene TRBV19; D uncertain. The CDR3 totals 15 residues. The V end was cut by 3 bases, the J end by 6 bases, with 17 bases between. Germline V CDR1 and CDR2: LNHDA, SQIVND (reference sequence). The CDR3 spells CASSISVYPPSEAFF. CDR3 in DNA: TGTGCCAGTAGTATCAGTGTTTACCCTCCGTCTGAAGCTTTCTTT. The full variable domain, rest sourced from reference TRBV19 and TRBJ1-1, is DGGITQSPKYLFRKEGQNVTLSCEQNLNHDAMYWYRQDPGQGLRLIYYSQIVNDFQKGDIAEGYSVSREKKESFPLTVTSAQKNPTAFYLCASSISVYPPSEAFFGQGTRLTVV.

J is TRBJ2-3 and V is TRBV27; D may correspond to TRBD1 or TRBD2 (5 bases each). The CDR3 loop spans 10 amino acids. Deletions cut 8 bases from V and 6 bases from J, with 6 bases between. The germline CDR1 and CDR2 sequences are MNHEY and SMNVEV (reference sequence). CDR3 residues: CASWGDTQYF. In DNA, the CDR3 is TGTGCCAGCTGGGGGGATACGCAGTATTTT.

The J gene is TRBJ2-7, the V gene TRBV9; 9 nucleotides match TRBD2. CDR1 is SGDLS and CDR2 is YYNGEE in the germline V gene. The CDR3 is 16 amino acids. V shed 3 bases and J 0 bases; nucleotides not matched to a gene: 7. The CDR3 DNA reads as TGTGCCAGCAGCGGTAGGGTAGCGGGGGACTCCTACGAGCAGTACTTC. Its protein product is CASSGRVAGDSYEQYF.

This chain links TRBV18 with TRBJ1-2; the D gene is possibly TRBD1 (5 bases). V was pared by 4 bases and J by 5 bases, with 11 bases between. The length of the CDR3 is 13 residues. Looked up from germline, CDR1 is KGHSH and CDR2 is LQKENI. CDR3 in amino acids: CASSRAREYGYTF. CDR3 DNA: TGTGCCAGCTCACGTGCCAGGGAATATGGCTACACCTTC.

The CDR3 spells CASSLFGTQINQPQHF. The CDR3 region has the DNA TGTGCCAGCAGCTTATTTGGCACTCAGATCAATCAGCCCCAGCATTTT. The V and J genes are TRBV7-2 and TRBJ1-5; D unclear. Germline CDR1 reads SGHTA; CDR2 reads FQGNSA. The V end was cut by 2 bases, the J end by 3 bases, with 14 bases between. The CDR3 length is 16 residues.

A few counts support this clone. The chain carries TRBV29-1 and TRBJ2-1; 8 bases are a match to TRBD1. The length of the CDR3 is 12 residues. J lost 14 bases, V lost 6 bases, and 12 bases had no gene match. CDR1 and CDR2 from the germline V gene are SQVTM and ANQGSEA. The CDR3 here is CSVGTGQKIKFF. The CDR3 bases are TGCAGCGTCGGGACAGGACAAAAGATAAAGTTCTTC.

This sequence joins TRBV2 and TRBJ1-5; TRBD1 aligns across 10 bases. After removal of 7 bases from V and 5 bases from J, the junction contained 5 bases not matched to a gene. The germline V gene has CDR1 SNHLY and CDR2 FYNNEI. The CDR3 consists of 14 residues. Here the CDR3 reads CASNRDRGYQPQHF. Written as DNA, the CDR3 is TGTGCCAGCAACCGGGACAGGGGATATCAGCCCCAGCATTTT.

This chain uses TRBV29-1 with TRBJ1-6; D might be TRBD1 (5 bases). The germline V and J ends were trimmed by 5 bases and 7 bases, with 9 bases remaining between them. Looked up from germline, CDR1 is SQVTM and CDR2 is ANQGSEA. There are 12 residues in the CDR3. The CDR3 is CSVRQPNSPLHF. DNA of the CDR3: TGCAGCGTTCGACAGCCGAATTCACCCCTCCACTTT.

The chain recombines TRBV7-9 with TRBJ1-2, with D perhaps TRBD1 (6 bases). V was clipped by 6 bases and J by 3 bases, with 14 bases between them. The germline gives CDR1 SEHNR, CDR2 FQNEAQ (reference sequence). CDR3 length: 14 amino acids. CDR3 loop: CASSYPGHYYGYTF. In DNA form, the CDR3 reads TGTGCCAGCAGTTACCCGGGACATTACTATGGCTACACCTTC.

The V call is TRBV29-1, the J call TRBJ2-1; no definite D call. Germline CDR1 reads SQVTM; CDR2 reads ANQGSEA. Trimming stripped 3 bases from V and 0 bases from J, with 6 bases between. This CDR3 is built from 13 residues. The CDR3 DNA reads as TGCAGCGTTGAGGTGAGCTCCTACAATGAGCAGTTCTTC. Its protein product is CSVEVSSYNEQFF.